The 18 T cell receptor beta chains reported below all come from one sample, sequenced in a study of T cell changes during pregnancy in multiple sclerosis. Profiled with immunoSEQ multiplex PCR; TCRdb holds only in-frame clones, not every one. The sample has roughly 97,000 clones; roughly nine tenths are singletons. The specimen comprised peripheral blood, sampled in the second trimester of pregnancy. The origin of the receptors is a female donor in good health, enrolled as a control in a pregnancy study.

Only a few counts were recorded for this clone. The gene calls are TRBV7-2 and TRBJ1-5; TRBD1 might be the D (5 bases). This CDR3 spans 13 amino acids. Trimming shortened V by 6 bases and J by 5 bases, and 11 bases separated the two germline ends. Looked up from germline, CDR1 is SGHTA and CDR2 is FQGNSA. For the CDR3, the DNA is TGTGCCAGCAGTCGAGACAGCGATCAGCCCCAGCATTTT. Its protein product is CASSRDSDQPQHF.

The chain joins TRBV11-2 to TRBJ2-7; no reliable D call. The CDR3 is 14 amino acids. Trimming cost V 0 bases and J 0 bases, with 6 bases left between them. In germline, CDR1 is SGHAT, CDR2 FQNNGV. The CDR3: CASSLDRSSYEQYF. Written as DNA, the CDR3 is TGTGCCAGCAGCTTAGACCGGAGCTCCTACGAGCAGTACTTC. The variable domain in full, with the rest retrieved from reference TRBV11-2 and TRBJ2-7, is EAGVAQSPRYKIIEKRQSVAFWCNPISGHATLYWYQQILGQGPKLLIQFQNNGVVDDSQLPKDRFSAERLKGVDSTLKIQPAKLEDSAVYLCASSLDRSSYEQYFGPGTRLTVT.

Regarding this clone: At one end the junction does not follow the germline gene, possibly because of a read error. The chain is built from TRBV19 and TRBJ1-4; D remains ambiguous. Germline V CDR1 and CDR2: LNHDA, SQIVND (reference sequence). This CDR3 contains 11 residues. CDR3: CASSIGPRVTF. The DNA for the CDR3 is TGTGCCAGTAGTATTGGCCCGAGGGTAACTTTT. Together with reference TRBV19 and TRBJ1-4, the CDR3 gives the full variable domain: DGGITQSPKYLFRKEGQNVTLSCEQNLNHDAMYWYRQDPGQGLRLIYYSQIVNDFQKGDIAEGYSVSREKKESFPLTVTSAQKNPTAFYLCASSIGPRVTFGSGTQLSVL.

V is TRBV7-9 and J is TRBJ1-4; a weak D match, TRBD1 (6 bases). Germline CDR1 and CDR2: SEHNR and FQNEAQ (reference sequence). The CDR3 loop spans 16 amino acids. The germline V and J ends were trimmed by 1 base and 5 bases, with 14 bases remaining between them. The CDR3 loop reads CASSLGTGPENEKLFF. CDR3 DNA sequence: TGTGCCAGCAGCTTAGGAACAGGGCCGGAGAATGAAAAACTGTTTTTT.

The rearrangement uses TRBV28 and TRBJ1-5; D remains ambiguous. The germline V gene has CDR1 MDHEN and CDR2 SYDVKM. Trimming took off 6 bases at V and 5 bases at J, with 14 bases between the two ends. This CDR3 is built from 14 residues. CDR3 amino acids: CASSSQLGHQPQHF. The DNA for the CDR3 is TGTGCCAGCAGCTCCCAGTTGGGCCATCAGCCCCAGCATTTT.

CDR3 coding DNA: TGTGCCAGCAGTAATCCCGGGACAGGGTGGTATGGCTACACCTTC. Protein: CASSNPGTGWYGYTF. V and J are TRBV28 and TRBJ1-2; 9 nucleotides agree with TRBD1. The junction had 9 bases not matched to a gene; V was cut back by 5 bases and J by 5 bases. Germline V gives CDR1 MDHEN, CDR2 SYDVKM. CDR3 length equals 15 residues.

V and J are TRBV19 and TRBJ1-4; D possibly corresponds to TRBD1 (6 bases). Germline CDR1 LNHDA, CDR2 SQIVND (reference sequence). V was pared by 5 bases and J by 2 bases, with 12 bases between. This CDR3 is 15 amino acids long. The CDR3: CASSSWTATNEKLFF. The CDR3 coding sequence is TGTGCCAGTAGTTCGTGGACAGCCACTAATGAAAAACTGTTTTTT.

This clone came up a few times. The rearrangement links TRBV9 to TRBJ1-1; weak D call: TRBD1 (6 bases). The germline CDR1 and CDR2 sequences are SGDLS and YYNGEE. V was shortened by 0 bases and J by 4 bases, with 7 bases between the two germline ends. CDR3 length equals 13 residues. The CDR3 sequence: CASSVGRGTEAFF. In nucleotides, the CDR3 is TGTGCCAGCAGCGTAGGCAGGGGCACTGAAGCTTTCTTT.

This rearrangement joins TRBV6-5 to TRBJ2-5; the match to TRBD2 covers 7 bases. The CDR3 runs 15 residues. The junction had 9 bases not matched to a gene; V was cut back by 7 bases and J by 1 base. The germline V gene has CDR1 MNHEY and CDR2 SVGAGI. CDR3 sequence: CASNPSGGGQETQYF. DNA for the CDR3: TGTGCCAGCAATCCCTCGGGGGGAGGCCAAGAGACCCAGTACTTC.

The chain carries TRBV7-9 and TRBJ2-5, with 11 bases that match TRBD1. Unmatched junction bases numbered 3, after V lost 5 bases and J lost 4 bases. The CDR3 length is 14 residues. Germline lookup yields CDR1 SEHNR and CDR2 FQNEAQ (reference sequence). CDR3 sequence (DNA): TGTGCCAGCAGCCCCGGGACAGGGGGAGAGACCCAGTACTTC. Protein: CASSPGTGGETQYF.

The chain links TRBV6-5 to TRBJ1-2; 8 bases agree with TRBD1. This CDR3 is built from 16 residues. In germline, CDR1 is MNHEY, CDR2 SVGAGI. V was pared by 2 bases and J by 7 bases, with 12 bases of the junction left unmatched. CDR3 amino acids: CASSYRKYRGEGGYTF. The CDR3 bases are TGTGCCAGCAGTTACCGGAAGTACAGGGGGGAAGGTGGCTACACCTTC.

In this sample, this clone turned up once. The chain uses TRBV7-6 and TRBJ2-7; TRBD1 might be the D (5 bases). CDR1 is SGHVS, CDR2 FNYEAQ, per germline. The CDR3 length is 14 residues. Deletions cut 5 bases from V and 3 bases from J, with 14 bases between. Here the CDR3 reads CASSPQDAYYEQYF. The CDR3 nucleotides are TGTGCCAGCAGCCCACAGGATGCTTACTACGAGCAGTACTTC.

The chain couples TRBV7-6 to TRBJ1-1, with D unresolved. The V and J ends lost 2 bases and 4 bases respectively, with 8 bases between them. Germline CDR1 and CDR2: SGHVS and FNYEAQ. The CDR3 is 13 residues long. The CDR3 bases are TGTGCCAGCAGCTTATCTGGCCGCACTGAAGCTTTCTTT. Residues: CASSLSGRTEAFF.

This clone appeared a single time. The chain carries TRBV7-2 and TRBJ2-7; 11 bases fit TRBD2. V dropped 5 bases and J dropped 1; count of bases not matched to a gene: 1. CDR3 size: 14 residues. Per the germline V gene, CDR1 is SGHTA and CDR2 is FQGNSA. The CDR3 reads CASSPSGGSYEQYF. The CDR3 nucleotides read TGTGCCAGCAGCCCTAGCGGGGGGTCCTACGAGCAGTACTTC.

The sample holds one count of this clone. J is TRBJ1-6 and V is TRBV15, with a weak D call TRBD1 (5 bases). The CDR3 is 14 residues long. CDR1 is LNHNV and CDR2 is YYDKDF in the germline V gene (reference sequence). V shed 0 bases and J shed 10 bases, with 10 bases lying between them. The CDR3 is CATSRDPGGSPLHF. CDR3 nucleotide sequence: TGTGCCACCAGCAGAGACCCGGGGGGATCACCCCTCCACTTT.

The V gene is TRBV19, the J gene TRBJ1-3, with 7 positions matching TRBD1. Germline CDR1 and CDR2: LNHDA and SQIVND (reference sequence). V lost 3 bases to trimming and J lost 2 bases; unmatched junction nucleotides: 10. This CDR3 comprises 17 residues. Here the CDR3 reads CASSIAPDRAAGNTIYF. CDR3 bases: TGTGCCAGTAGTATCGCTCCCGACAGGGCTGCTGGAAACACCATATATTTT.

V usage is TRBV15 and J usage is TRBJ1-4; D gene ambiguous. The CDR3 sequence is 15 residues long. The V and J ends lost 8 bases and 2 bases respectively, with 15 bases between them. The germline gives CDR1 LNHNV, CDR2 YYDKDF (reference sequence). CDR3 region: CATSGLGGTNEKLFF. The CDR3 DNA follows: TGTGCCACCTCTGGACTGGGAGGCACTAATGAAAAACTGTTTTTT. The entire variable domain, with the rest obtained from reference TRBV15 and TRBJ1-4, is as follows: DAMVIQNPRYQVTQFGKPVTLSCSQTLNHNVMYWYQQKSSQAPKLLFHYYDKDFNNEADTPDNFQSRRPNTSFCFLDIRSPGLGDTAMYLCATSGLGGTNEKLFFGSGTQLSVL.

The genes are TRBV27 and TRBJ2-3, with D perhaps matching TRBD1 (6 bases). This CDR3 spans 15 amino acids. V was clipped by 9 bases and J by 6 bases, with 22 bases between them. Germline CDR1 reads MNHEY; CDR2 reads SMNVEV (reference sequence). CDR3 DNA sequence: TGTGCCAGTCAGGGGCAGGGCTTTTTTGTGGATACGCAGTATTTT. Residues: CASQGQGFFVDTQYF.